The 30 T cell receptor beta chains reported below all come from one sample, sequenced in a study of regulatory T cells in long-lasting Graves disease. Building the TCR beta libraries relied on iRepertoire HTBI primers, and CDR3 regions underwent Arm-PCR. Each CDR3 protein is one row after TCRdb ran MiXCR on the multiplex PCR reads. The sample yields around 400,000 distinct CDR3 sequences, around a fifth seen once. Stated time point: persistent/refractory GD, antithyroid drugs over 5 years with positive TRAb. Researchers made the TCR library from RNA that was extracted from PBMCs. Sequencing was performed on peripheral blood mononuclear cells (PBMCs), taken when the disease was refractory, from a patient treated with antithyroid drugs. These receptors came from a female donor with Graves disease.

This clonotype was recorded many times. J is TRBJ2-7 and V is TRBV10-3, with D perhaps TRBD1 or TRBD2 (5 bases each). CDR3 length: 12 residues. V was clipped by 9 bases and J by 2 bases, with 11 bases between them. CDR1 and CDR2 (germline): ENHRY, SYGVKD. The CDR3, as DNA: TGTGCCATTTGGGACGGGACCTACGAGCAGTACTTC. It yields the protein CAIWDGTYEQYF.

This clonotype was seen repeatedly, ten times or more. The genes are TRBV15 and TRBJ2-7, with a tentative D call TRBD1 (6 bases). Per the germline V gene, CDR1 is LNHNV and CDR2 is YYDKDF (reference sequence). This CDR3 is 15 amino acids long. Trimming left V 5 bases short and J 6 bases short, with 20 bases between. The CDR3 DNA reads as TGTGCCACCAGCGCACCTACAGGGTTTGGGTCCGAGCAGTACTTC. This gives the protein CATSAPTGFGSEQYF. The whole variable domain, filled in from reference TRBV15 and TRBJ2-7, reads DAMVIQNPRYQVTQFGKPVTLSCSQTLNHNVMYWYQQKSSQAPKLLFHYYDKDFNNEADTPDNFQSRRPNTSFCFLDIRSPGLGDTAMYLCATSAPTGFGSEQYFGPGTRLTVT.

The genes are TRBV5-1 and TRBJ2-7; 9 bases match TRBD1. V was pared by 5 bases and J by 6 bases, with 6 bases of the junction left unmatched. CDR3 length: 13 residues. Germline CDR1 and CDR2: SGHRS and YFSETQ. This CDR3 is CASRGQGEAEQYF. In DNA, the CDR3 is TGCGCCAGCAGGGGACAGGGTGAAGCCGAGCAGTACTTC. Complete variable domain (other parts from reference TRBV5-1 and TRBJ2-7): KAGVTQTPRYLIKTRGQQVTLSCSPISGHRSVSWYQQTPGQGLQFLFEYFSETQRNKGNFPGRFSGRQFSNSRSEMNVSTLELGDSALYLCASRGQGEAEQYFGPGTRLTVT.

V is TRBV6-9 and J is TRBJ2-7; TRBD1 might be the D (5 bases). The ends were cut back, 4 bases at V and 3 bases at J, with 19 bases in the middle. This CDR3 spans 16 amino acids. Germline CDR1 MNHGY, CDR2 SVAAGI. The CDR3 is CASSLTVRDLFYEQYF. The CDR3 nucleotides read TGTGCCAGCAGTTTAACCGTCAGGGATTTGTTCTACGAGCAGTACTTC.

The chain recombines TRBV5-1 with TRBJ2-1, with 12 positions matching TRBD2. This CDR3 spans 16 amino acids. CDR1 and CDR2 from the germline V gene are SGHRS and YFSETQ. J lost 2 bases, V lost 4 bases, and 4 bases had no gene match. The CDR3 coding sequence is TGCGCCAGCAGCATACTAGCGGGAGGCCCCTACAATGAGCAGTTCTTC. Protein: CASSILAGGPYNEQFF. Full variable domain (remainder filled in from reference TRBV5-1 and TRBJ2-1): KAGVTQTPRYLIKTRGQQVTLSCSPISGHRSVSWYQQTPGQGLQFLFEYFSETQRNKGNFPGRFSGRQFSNSRSEMNVSTLELGDSALYLCASSILAGGPYNEQFFGPGTRLTVL.

In its sample, this clonotype was seen many times. The rearrangement uses TRBV2 and TRBJ2-5; unclear D gene. The V gene's germline CDR1 is SNHLY and CDR2 FYNNEI. The CDR3 has 12 residues. V lost 9 bases, J lost 0 bases, and 8 bases lay in between. CDR3 residues: CASYGYQETQYF. CDR3 coding DNA: TGTGCCAGTTATGGGTACCAAGAGACCCAGTACTTC.

In this sample, this clonotype turned up many times. This rearrangement joins TRBV5-1 to TRBJ2-7, with 7 positions matching TRBD1. V dropped 1 base and J dropped 7; count of bases not matched to a gene: 2. The length of the CDR3 is 12 residues. The germline CDR1 and CDR2 sequences are SGHRS and YFSETQ. The CDR3 DNA sequence: TGCGCCAGCAGCTTGACCAGGGGGGAGCAGTACTTC. Translation: CASSLTRGEQYF. The variable domain in full, completed from reference TRBV5-1 and TRBJ2-7, reads KAGVTQTPRYLIKTRGQQVTLSCSPISGHRSVSWYQQTPGQGLQFLFEYFSETQRNKGNFPGRFSGRQFSNSRSEMNVSTLELGDSALYLCASSLTRGEQYFGPGTRLTVT.

CDR3: CASSSWGQQNTEAFF. CDR3 coding DNA: TGTGCCAGCAGCTCCTGGGGACAGCAGAACACTGAAGCTTTCTTT. The V and J genes are TRBV11-1 and TRBJ1-1; 7 bases match TRBD1. The J segment lost 1 base and the V segment lost 4 bases, leaving 6 bases of the junction unmatched. CDR3 size: 15 residues. CDR1 and CDR2 from the germline V gene are SGHAT and FQDESV (reference sequence).

The table lists this clonotype with many counts. V is TRBV5-1 and J is TRBJ1-6; TRBD1 might be the D (5 bases). Per the germline V gene, CDR1 is SGHRS and CDR2 is YFSETQ. CDR3 length: 16 residues. The V end was cut by 0 bases, the J end by 9 bases, with 16 bases between. The CDR3 loop reads CASSLAAAGYGSPLHF. Here the CDR3 DNA reads TGCGCCAGCAGCTTGGCCGCGGCAGGGTATGGTTCACCCCTCCACTTT.

V and J are TRBV7-9 and TRBJ2-2; TRBD1 might be the D (6 bases). The CDR3 length is 22 residues. Germline loops: CDR1 SEHNR, CDR2 FQNEAQ (reference sequence). The germline V and J ends were trimmed by 0 bases and 0 bases, with 26 bases remaining between them. The CDR3 nucleotides read TGTGCCAGCAGCTTAGCAGTTTGGGGGCTTAGCGACAAGGGGACGAACACCGGGGAGCTGTTTTTT. Amino acids: CASSLAVWGLSDKGTNTGELFF.

Many counts were recorded for this clonotype. This chain joins TRBV2 and TRBJ1-6; 7 bases fit TRBD1. CDR1 and CDR2 from the germline V gene are SNHLY and FYNNEI. CDR3 size: 20 residues. J lost 8 bases, V lost 6 bases, and 25 bases had no gene match. The DNA of the CDR3 is TGTGCCAGCAGACCACCGACAGGGAGCCTCCTAAAGGCCCGGGATTCACCCCTCCACTTT. Residues: CASRPPTGSLLKARDSPLHF.

This clonotype was observed a handful of times. The rearrangement links TRBV4-2 to TRBJ2-7; tentative D call: TRBD2 (6 bases). Deletions cut 2 bases from V and 2 bases from J, with 16 bases between. Germline CDR1 LGHNA, CDR2 YNFKEQ. The CDR3 has 16 amino acids. CDR3 loop: CASSQKPGTLAYEQYF. CDR3 coding DNA: TGTGCCAGCAGCCAAAAGCCCGGGACTCTAGCCTACGAGCAGTACTTC.

The table lists this clonotype with a few counts. The chain couples TRBV20-1 to TRBJ2-1, with D possibly being TRBD2 (6 bases). The CDR3 is 15 residues long. V lost 0 bases and J lost 6, with 15 bases in between. The germline CDR1 and CDR2 sequences are DFQATT and SNEGSKA (reference sequence). CDR3 DNA: TGCAGTGCTAGAGATGGCCAGGGAGGAGGCAATGAGCAGTTCTTC. As protein: CSARDGQGGGNEQFF.

This clonotype was seen more than once but under ten times. The V and J genes are TRBV2 and TRBJ2-1, with D uncertain. In germline, CDR1 is SNHLY, CDR2 FYNNEI. With 4 bases removed from V and 6 bases from J, the gap between germline ends came to 10 bases. This CDR3 spans 13 amino acids. The CDR3 loop is CASSGRQFNEQFF. The CDR3 DNA is TGTGCCAGCAGTGGGCGCCAATTCAATGAGCAGTTCTTC.

CDR3 loop: CASSQENRERAYGYTF. In DNA, the CDR3 is TGCGCCAGCAGCCAAGAGAATCGGGAGCGGGCCTATGGCTACACCTTC. This chain joins TRBV4-1 and TRBJ1-2; D not resolved. The V end was cut by 0 bases, the J end by 4 bases, with 15 bases between. In germline, CDR1 is MGHRA, CDR2 YSYEKL. There are 16 residues in the CDR3.

In this sample, this clonotype turned up a few times. This chain connects TRBV18 to TRBJ1-5; D is uncertain. Trimming stripped 3 bases from V and 1 base from J, with 13 bases between. Germline V gene lookup returns CDR1 KGHSH and CDR2 LQKENI. There are 16 residues in the CDR3. The CDR3 loop is CASSPEHERSNQPQHF. CDR3 DNA: TGTGCCAGCTCACCCGAACACGAACGCAGCAATCAGCCCCAGCATTTT.

This clonotype was seen many times. CDR3 sequence: CASSDSYSGNTIYF. DNA of the CDR3: TGTGCCAGCAGTGATAGCTACTCTGGAAACACCATATATTTT. The chain has TRBV2 and TRBJ1-3; D is undetermined. Germline V CDR1 and CDR2: SNHLY, FYNNEI. The CDR3 runs to 14 residues. V was pared by 3 bases and J by 0 bases, with 6 bases between.

J is TRBJ2-2 and V is TRBV4-1; TRBD2 agrees at 10 bases. The V gene's germline CDR1 is MGHRA and CDR2 YSYEKL. V lost 5 bases, J lost 5 bases, and 5 bases stayed unmatched. The CDR3 has 15 amino acids. For the CDR3, the DNA is TGCGCCAGCAGCTATACTAGCGGGACAACCGGGGAGCTGTTTTTT. It is translated as CASSYTSGTTGELFF.

This clonotype has ten or more counts. The chain uses TRBV6-1 and TRBJ1-1, with TRBD1 as a possible D gene (6 bases). The CDR3 runs to 15 residues. Trimming pared 8 bases from V and 1 base from J, leaving 17 bases between. Germline V lookup: CDR1 MNHNS, CDR2 SASEGT. CDR3 protein: CASAGVGTGNTEAFF. The CDR3 bases are TGTGCCAGCGCAGGGGTCGGGACCGGGAACACTGAAGCTTTCTTT.

The chain combines TRBV28 with TRBJ2-5; 9 positions match TRBD1. The germline V gene has CDR1 MDHEN and CDR2 SYDVKM. CDR3 size: 15 residues. With V trimmed by 3 bases and J by 2 bases, 4 bases remained unmatched. The DNA for the CDR3 is TGTGCCAGCAGTTTTCGGGGACAGGGACAAGAGACCCAGTACTTC. As protein: CASSFRGQGQETQYF.

This clonotype has just a few counts. The V and J genes are TRBV6-2 or TRBV6-3 and TRBJ2-7; tentatively, D is TRBD2 (6 bases). From germline, CDR1 is MNHEY and CDR2 SVGEGT. The CDR3 has 15 residues. Trimming left V 5 bases short and J 0 bases short, with 14 bases between. The CDR3 sequence: CASSTGPSDSYEQYF. CDR3 DNA: TGTGCCAGCAGTACCGGTCCTAGCGACTCCTACGAGCAGTACTTC.

The chain has TRBV29-1 and TRBJ1-1; D unclear. The CDR3 is 12 residues long. Trimming cost V 0 bases and J 11 bases, with 13 bases left between them. The germline V gene encodes CDR1 SQVTM and CDR2 ANQGSEA. As DNA, the CDR3 is TGCAGCGTTGAAGACAGGAACCCCAGGGCTTTCTTT. Residues: CSVEDRNPRAFF. The complete variable domain, with remaining parts taken from reference TRBV29-1 and TRBJ1-1, reads SAVISQKPSRDICQRGTSLTIQCQVDSQVTMMFWYRQQPGQSLTLIATANQGSEATYESGFVIDKFPISRPNLTFSTLTVSNMSPEDSSIYLCSVEDRNPRAFFGQGTRLTVV.

Comment on this clonotype: One base away lies a much larger clone, so this may be a sequencing read error. The chain links TRBV30 to TRBJ1-6; TRBD1 agrees at 10 bases. The germline V gene encodes CDR1 GTSNPN and CDR2 SVGIG (reference sequence). V shed 3 bases, J shed 7 bases, and the junction held 9 bases outside the gene matches. The CDR3 totals 16 residues. The chain's CDR3 is CAWSSSGQGSNSPLHF. DNA for the CDR3: TGTGCCTGGAGCTCCTCGGGACAGGGGTCCAATTCACCCCTCCACTTT.

The sample holds many counts of this clonotype. The chain combines TRBV2 with TRBJ2-5, with D possibly being TRBD1 (6 bases). The length of the CDR3 is 13 residues. The germline V gene encodes CDR1 SNHLY and CDR2 FYNNEI. V gave up 11 bases and J gave up 1 base, with 14 bases separating them. CDR3 in amino acids: CALSRDIQETQYF. The CDR3 coding sequence is TGTGCCTTATCCCGGGACATCCAAGAGACCCAGTACTTC.

The sample holds a few counts of this clonotype. The chain has TRBV10-2 and TRBJ2-7; 9 nucleotides agree with TRBD1. Germline V CDR1 and CDR2: WSHSY, SAAADI. The junction had 10 bases not matched to a gene; V was cut back by 3 bases and J by 7 bases. The CDR3 has 15 residues. The CDR3 DNA sequence: TGCGCCAGCAGTGACCCCGGACAGGGGACGAGGGAGCAGTACTTC. Translation: CASSDPGQGTREQYF.

This clonotype was found a few times. The rearrangement uses TRBV6-1 and TRBJ2-4; 11 bases are shared with TRBD2. Germline CDR1 MNHNS, CDR2 SASEGT. The CDR3 covers 16 residues. The V and J ends lost 6 bases and 2 bases, in that order; junction bases with no gene match: 6. The CDR3 region is CASRQIAGGTKNIQYF. CDR3 nucleotide sequence: TGTGCCAGCAGGCAAATAGCGGGGGGGACCAAAAACATTCAGTACTTC.

The sample holds a few counts of this clonotype. This rearrangement joins TRBV20-1 to TRBJ2-5; 7 bases are a match to TRBD2. Germline loops: CDR1 DFQATT, CDR2 SNEGSKA (reference sequence). This CDR3 has 14 residues. With V trimmed by 6 bases and J by 1 base, 8 bases remained unmatched. The CDR3 here is CSARVPSGQETQYF. The DNA of the CDR3 is TGCAGTGCACGAGTACCTAGCGGCCAAGAGACCCAGTACTTC.

This clonotype was detected only a few times. The J gene is TRBJ2-7, the V gene TRBV20-1; 8 bases agree with TRBD2. CDR1 DFQATT and CDR2 SNEGSKA come from the germline V gene (reference sequence). The V gene end was trimmed by 4 bases and the J gene end by 0 bases; junction bases not matched to a gene: 11. The CDR3 spans 16 residues. The CDR3, as DNA: TGCAGTGCTAAAGCGGCGGGCGGGAGGAACTCCTACGAGCAGTACTTC. Translation gives CSAKAAGGRNSYEQYF.

This clonotype has ten or more counts. The chain links TRBV7-2 to TRBJ1-1; D call uncertain. The V end lost 5 bases, the J end lost 0 bases, and 13 bases lay between the germline ends. Germline CDR1 reads SGHTA; CDR2 reads FQGNSA. The CDR3 is 15 residues long. CDR3 bases: TGTGCCAGCAGCCCATCCGGACGGATGAACACTGAAGCTTTCTTT. Translating it yields CASSPSGRMNTEAFF.

The sample holds a few counts of this clonotype. The gene calls are TRBV15 and TRBJ2-7; 14 nucleotides agree with TRBD2. CDR3 length: 14 amino acids. Germline V CDR1 and CDR2: LNHNV, YYDKDF (reference sequence). The trim removed 8 bases at V and 1 base at J, leaving 1 base unmatched. The CDR3 protein is CATGTSGSSYEQYF. The CDR3 DNA reads as TGTGCCACCGGGACTAGCGGGAGTTCCTACGAGCAGTACTTC.